Below, one TCR beta chain is given with its context. Its specificity is not known. This may come from a read error, since a much larger clone is one base off. No cell sorting was done before RNA was extracted from the tissue. This sample is drawn from a study of tumor and adjacent non-tumor tissue in lung cancer. The library came from three nested PCR rounds adapted from ARM-PCR protocols. A single record per CDR3 protein comes from TCRdb applying MiXCR to the multiplex PCR reads. The sample shows 110,000 or so distinct CDR3 sequences, roughly 75% of them seen only once. Broader study findings: Significantly higher TCR diversity was found in tumor than normal lung.

The V end was cut by 1 base, the J end by 3 bases, with 12 bases between. The CDR3 has 15 residues. The germline gives CDR1 MNHNS, CDR2 SASEGT. This TCR was sampled from an older woman with non-small cell lung cancer. The sample was lung tumor tissue. This chain connects TRBV6-1 to TRBJ1-2; D remains unclear. Written as DNA, the CDR3 is TGTGCCAGCAGTGAAGGGAGTAGCACCCACTATGGCTACACCTTC. This encodes CASSEGSSTHYGYTF.